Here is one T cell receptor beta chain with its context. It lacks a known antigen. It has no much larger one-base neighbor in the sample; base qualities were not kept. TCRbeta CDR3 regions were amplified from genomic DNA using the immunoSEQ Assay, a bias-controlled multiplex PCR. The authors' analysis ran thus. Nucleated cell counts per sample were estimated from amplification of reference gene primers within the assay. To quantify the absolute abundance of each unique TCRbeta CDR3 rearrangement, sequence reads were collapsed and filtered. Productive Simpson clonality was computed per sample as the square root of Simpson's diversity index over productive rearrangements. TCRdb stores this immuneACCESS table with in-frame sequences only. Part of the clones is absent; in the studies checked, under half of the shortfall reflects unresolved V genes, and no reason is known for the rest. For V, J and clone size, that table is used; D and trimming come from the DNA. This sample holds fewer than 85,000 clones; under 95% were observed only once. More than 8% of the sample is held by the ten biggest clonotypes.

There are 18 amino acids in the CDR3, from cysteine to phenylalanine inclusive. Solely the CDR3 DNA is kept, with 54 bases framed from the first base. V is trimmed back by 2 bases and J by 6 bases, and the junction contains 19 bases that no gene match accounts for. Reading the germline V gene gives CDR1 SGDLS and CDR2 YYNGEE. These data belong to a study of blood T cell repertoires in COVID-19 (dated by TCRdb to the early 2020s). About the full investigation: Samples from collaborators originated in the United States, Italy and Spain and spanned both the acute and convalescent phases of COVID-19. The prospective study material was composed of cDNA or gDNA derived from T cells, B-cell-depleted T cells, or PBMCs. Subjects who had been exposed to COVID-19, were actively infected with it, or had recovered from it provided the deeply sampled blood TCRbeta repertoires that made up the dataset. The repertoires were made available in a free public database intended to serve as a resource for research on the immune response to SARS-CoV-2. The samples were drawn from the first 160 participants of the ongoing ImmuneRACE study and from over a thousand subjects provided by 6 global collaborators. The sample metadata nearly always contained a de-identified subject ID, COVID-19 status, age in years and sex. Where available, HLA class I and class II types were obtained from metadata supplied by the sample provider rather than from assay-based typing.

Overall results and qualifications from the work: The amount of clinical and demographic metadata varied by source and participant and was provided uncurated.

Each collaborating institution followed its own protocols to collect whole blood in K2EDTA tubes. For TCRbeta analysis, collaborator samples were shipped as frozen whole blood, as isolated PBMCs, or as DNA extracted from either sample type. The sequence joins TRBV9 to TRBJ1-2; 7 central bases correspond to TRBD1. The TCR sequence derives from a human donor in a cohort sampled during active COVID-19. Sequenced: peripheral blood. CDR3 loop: CASSVSRSKGARVDGYTF. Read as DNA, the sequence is TGTGCCAGCAGCGTGTCCCGATCCAAGGGGGCGCGGGTAGATGGCTACACCTTC.